The source of this T cell receptor beta chain is a study of identifying expanded T cells in peripheral blood. Using immunoSEQ multiplex PCR, the repertoire was profiled, and TCRdb retains in-frame clones only, with some absent. The sample has under 150,000 clones, approximately 88% seen once. Healthy donors had no documented immune events, such as infections, while sampled. This CDR3 has 10 amino acids. The germline V and J ends were trimmed by 2 bases and 6 bases, with 4 bases remaining between them. CDR1 and CDR2 from the germline V gene are GTSNPN and SVGIG (reference sequence). There are a few counts of this clone. What it binds is unknown. General study points: Technical replicates showed around 1.1 changed clones; about two weeks roughly 15; four weeks 19.

This TCR came from a person aged 18 to 75 in good health. The rearrangement links TRBV30 to TRBJ1-1; D ambiguous. The source material was blood. CDR3 loop: CAWSRAEAFF. DNA for the CDR3: TGTGCCTGGAGTCGAGCTGAAGCTTTCTTT.